The clone carrying this T cell receptor (beta chain) was counted between two and nine times. Its antigen is not known. With a J-beta primer mix and a sample-barcoded 5' primer, a second PCR ran about 7 to 12 cycles. Every cDNA was tagged by a template-switch adaptor with 12 random nucleotides. MiXCR, applied by TCRdb to the 5' RACE reads, yields one record per CDR3 protein. The sample contains roughly 700,000 distinct CDR3 sequences, approximately 49% of which appear only once. The CDR3 totals 15 residues. Per the germline V gene, CDR1 is SGDLS and CDR2 is YYNGEE. V lost 3 bases and J lost 6; bases outside the gene matches: 10. Each donor had approximately 10 milliliters of peripheral blood drawn. This sample was taken from a study of blood T cells in healthy people across ages. Findings and limits, study-wide: Age advanced and TCR beta diversity per million T cells fell, roughly linearly.

This receptor was identified in a woman aged 60-70 years in good health. This chain uses TRBV9 with TRBJ2-3; TRBD2 agrees at 7 bases. The sample taken for sequencing was blood. The CDR3 coding sequence is TGTGCCAGCAGCGATGGACTAGAGAGGGACGATACGCAGTATTTT. Its protein product is CASSDGLERDDTQYF.